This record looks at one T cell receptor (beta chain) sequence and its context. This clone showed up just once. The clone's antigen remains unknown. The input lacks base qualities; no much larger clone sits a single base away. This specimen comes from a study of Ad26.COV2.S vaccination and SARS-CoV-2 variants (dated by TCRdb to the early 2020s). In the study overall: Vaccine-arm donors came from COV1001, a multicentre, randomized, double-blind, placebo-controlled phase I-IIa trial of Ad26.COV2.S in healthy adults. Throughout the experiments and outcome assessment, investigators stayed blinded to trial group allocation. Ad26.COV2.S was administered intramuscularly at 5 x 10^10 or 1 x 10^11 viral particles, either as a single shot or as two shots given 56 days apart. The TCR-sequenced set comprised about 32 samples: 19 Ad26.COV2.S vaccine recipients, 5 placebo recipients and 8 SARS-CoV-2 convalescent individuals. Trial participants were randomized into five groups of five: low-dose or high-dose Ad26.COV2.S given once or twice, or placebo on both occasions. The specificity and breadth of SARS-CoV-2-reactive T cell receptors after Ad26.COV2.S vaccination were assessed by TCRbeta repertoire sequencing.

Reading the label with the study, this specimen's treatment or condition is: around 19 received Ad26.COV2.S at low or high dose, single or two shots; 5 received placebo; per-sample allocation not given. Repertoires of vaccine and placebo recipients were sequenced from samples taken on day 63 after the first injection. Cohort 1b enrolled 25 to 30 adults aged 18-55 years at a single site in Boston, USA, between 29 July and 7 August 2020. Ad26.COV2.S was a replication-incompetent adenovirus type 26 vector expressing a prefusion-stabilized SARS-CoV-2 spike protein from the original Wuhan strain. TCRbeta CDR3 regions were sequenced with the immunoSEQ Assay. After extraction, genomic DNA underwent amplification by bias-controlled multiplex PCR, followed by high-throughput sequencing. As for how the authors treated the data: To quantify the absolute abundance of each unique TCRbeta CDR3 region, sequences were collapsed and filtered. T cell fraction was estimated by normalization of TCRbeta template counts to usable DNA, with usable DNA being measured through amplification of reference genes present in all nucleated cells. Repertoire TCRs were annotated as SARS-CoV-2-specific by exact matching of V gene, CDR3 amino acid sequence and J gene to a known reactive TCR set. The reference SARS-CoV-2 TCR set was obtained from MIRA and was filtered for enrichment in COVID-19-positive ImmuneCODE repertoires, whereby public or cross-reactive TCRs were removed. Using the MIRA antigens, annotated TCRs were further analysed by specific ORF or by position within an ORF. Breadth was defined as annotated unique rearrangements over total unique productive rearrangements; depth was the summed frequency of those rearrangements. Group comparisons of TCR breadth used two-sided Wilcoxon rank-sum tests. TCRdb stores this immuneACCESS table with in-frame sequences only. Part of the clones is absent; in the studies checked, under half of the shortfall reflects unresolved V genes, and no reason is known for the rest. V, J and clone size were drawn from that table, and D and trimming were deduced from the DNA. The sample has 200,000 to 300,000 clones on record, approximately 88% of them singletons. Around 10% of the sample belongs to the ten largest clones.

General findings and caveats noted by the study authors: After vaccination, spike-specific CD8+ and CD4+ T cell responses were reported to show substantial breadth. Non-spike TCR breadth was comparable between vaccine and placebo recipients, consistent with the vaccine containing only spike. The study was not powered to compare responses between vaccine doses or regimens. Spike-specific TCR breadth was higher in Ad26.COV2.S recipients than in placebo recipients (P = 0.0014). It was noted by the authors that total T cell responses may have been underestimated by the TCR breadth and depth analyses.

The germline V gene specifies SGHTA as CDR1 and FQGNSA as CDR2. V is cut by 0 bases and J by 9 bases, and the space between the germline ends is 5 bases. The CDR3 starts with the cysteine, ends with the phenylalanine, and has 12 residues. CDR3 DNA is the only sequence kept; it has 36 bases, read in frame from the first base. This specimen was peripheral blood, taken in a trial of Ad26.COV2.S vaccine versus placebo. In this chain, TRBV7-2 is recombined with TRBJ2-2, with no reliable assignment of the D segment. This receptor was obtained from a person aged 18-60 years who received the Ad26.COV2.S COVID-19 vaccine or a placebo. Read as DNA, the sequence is TGTGCCAGCAGCTTAGCGCGGAGGGAGCTGTTTTTT. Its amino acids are CASSLARRELFF.